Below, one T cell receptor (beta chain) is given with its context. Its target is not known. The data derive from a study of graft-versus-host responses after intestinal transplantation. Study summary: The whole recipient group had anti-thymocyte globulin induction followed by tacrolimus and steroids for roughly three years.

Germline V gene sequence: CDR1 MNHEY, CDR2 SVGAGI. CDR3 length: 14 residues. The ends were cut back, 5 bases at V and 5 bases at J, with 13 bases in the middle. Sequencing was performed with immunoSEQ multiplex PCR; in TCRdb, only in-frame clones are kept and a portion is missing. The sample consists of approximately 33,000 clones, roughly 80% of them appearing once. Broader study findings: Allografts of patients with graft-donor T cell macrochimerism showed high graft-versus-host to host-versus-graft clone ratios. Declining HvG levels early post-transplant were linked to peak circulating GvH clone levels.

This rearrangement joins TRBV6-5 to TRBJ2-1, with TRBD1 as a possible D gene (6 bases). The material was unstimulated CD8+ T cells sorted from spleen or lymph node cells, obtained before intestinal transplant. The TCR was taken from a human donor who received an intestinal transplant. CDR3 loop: CASSHRDTHNEQFF. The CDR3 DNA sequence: TGTGCCAGCAGTCACCGGGACACACACAATGAGCAGTTCTTC.